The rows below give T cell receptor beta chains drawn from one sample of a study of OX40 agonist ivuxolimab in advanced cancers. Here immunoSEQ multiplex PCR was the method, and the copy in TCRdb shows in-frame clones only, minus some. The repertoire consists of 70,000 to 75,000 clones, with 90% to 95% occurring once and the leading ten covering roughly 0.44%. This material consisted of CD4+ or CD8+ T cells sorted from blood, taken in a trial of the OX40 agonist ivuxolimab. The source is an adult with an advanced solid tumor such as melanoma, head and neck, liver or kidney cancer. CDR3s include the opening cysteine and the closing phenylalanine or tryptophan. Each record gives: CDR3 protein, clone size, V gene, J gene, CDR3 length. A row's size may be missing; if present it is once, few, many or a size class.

CASSLSRLNTEAFF,.,TRBV27,TRBJ1-1,14
CASRPRAGPNTGELFF,.,TRBV5-5,TRBJ2-2,16
CASRGTVYAYEQYF,.,TRBV6-1,TRBJ2-7,14
CASSPWGAPAGELFF,.,TRBV18,TRBJ2-2,15
CASSLNTVGETQYF,.,TRBV7-2,TRBJ2-5,14
CASRLLAGGEDEQYF,.,TRBV7-6,TRBJ2-7,15
CASSPDGGEQFF,.,TRBV18,TRBJ2-1,12
CASSVGTGTSGSTYEQYF,.,TRBV9,TRBJ2-7,18
CASSIEVRSSYEQYF,.,TRBV19,TRBJ2-7,15
CASSSTGGWGNEQFF,.,TRBV6-6,TRBJ2-1,15
CASSPTRQGAAFF,.,TRBV11-3,TRBJ1-1,13
CASSFGGLNTEAFF,.,TRBV5-6,TRBJ1-1,14
CASSIGGIQETQYF,.,TRBV9,TRBJ2-5,14
CAIRSDLYRGRDGYTF,.,TRBV10-3,TRBJ1-2,16
CASSLAGQAETQYF,.,TRBV5-1,TRBJ2-5,14
CASSWTSGSTGELFF,.,TRBV11-3,TRBJ2-2,15
CASSLVWDRTYETQYF,.,TRBV11-3,TRBJ2-5,16
CASSLAAF,once,TRBV3-1/TRBV3-2,TRBJ2-3,8
CASRSQLNTEAFF,few,TRBV6-5,TRBJ1-1,13
CASSQGVETQYF,once,TRBV5-1,TRBJ2-5,12
CAISESRTTSTDTQYF,.,TRBV10-3,TRBJ2-3,16
CAWTGMRTEAFF,.,TRBV30,TRBJ1-1,12